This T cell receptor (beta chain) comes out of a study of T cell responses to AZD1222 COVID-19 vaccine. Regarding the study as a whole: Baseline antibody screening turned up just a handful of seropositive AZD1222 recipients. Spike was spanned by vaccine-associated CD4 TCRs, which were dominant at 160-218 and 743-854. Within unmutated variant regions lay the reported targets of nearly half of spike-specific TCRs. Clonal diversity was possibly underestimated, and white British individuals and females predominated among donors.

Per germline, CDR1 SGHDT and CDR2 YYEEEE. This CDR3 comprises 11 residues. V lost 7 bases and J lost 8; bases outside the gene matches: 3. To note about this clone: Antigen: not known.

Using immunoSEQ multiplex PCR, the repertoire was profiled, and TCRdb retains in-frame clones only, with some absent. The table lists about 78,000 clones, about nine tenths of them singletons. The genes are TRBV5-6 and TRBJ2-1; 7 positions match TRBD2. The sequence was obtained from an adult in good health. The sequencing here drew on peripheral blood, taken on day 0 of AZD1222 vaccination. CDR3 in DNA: TGTGCCAGCGGTCGGGGGGATGAGCAGTTCTTC. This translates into CASGRGDEQFF.